This T cell receptor (beta chain) emerged from a study of patients and donors after allogeneic stem cell transplantation. Each CDR3 protein gets one entry after TCRdb re-called the RT-PCR reads with MiXCR. The sample shows fewer than 250,000 distinct CDR3 sequences, 12% to 15% of them seen only once. The CDR3 contains 16 residues. Germline V gene lookup returns CDR1 SEHNR and CDR2 FQNEAQ (reference sequence). Trimming took 5 bases from V and 4 from J, leaving 20 bases between them. Sequenced: blood, either unsorted or a sorted T cell fraction (not recorded which). The chain is built from TRBV7-9 and TRBJ1-2; perhaps TRBD1 as D (5 bases). This clonotype was obtained from a human donor who was either an allogeneic HSCT recipient or a stem cell or donor lymphocyte infusion donor (not recorded which). It is not recorded whose cells these are; they may come from a transplant donor. CDR3 residues: CASSPSGRGDGYGYTF. Here the CDR3 DNA reads TGTGCCAGCAGCCCTAGCGGGCGAGGGGATGGCTATGGCTACACCTTC.